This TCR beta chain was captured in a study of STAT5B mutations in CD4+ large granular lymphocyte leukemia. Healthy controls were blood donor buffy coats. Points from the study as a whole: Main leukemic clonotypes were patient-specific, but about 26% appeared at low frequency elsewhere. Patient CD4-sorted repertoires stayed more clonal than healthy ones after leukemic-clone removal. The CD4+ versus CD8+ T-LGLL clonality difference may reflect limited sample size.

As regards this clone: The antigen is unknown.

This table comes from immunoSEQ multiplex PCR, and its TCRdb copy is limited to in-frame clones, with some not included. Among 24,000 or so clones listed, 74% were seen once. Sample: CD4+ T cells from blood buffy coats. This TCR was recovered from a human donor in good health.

DNA for the CDR3: TGTGCCAGCAATCCACTTTGGAAAACAGATACGCAGTATTTT. It encodes CASNPLWKTDTQYF. The chain couples TRBV6-5 to TRBJ2-3; the D is unclear. Trimming left V 7 bases short and J 3 bases short, with 14 bases between. Germline V gene sequence: CDR1 MNHEY, CDR2 SVGAGI. CDR3 length equals 14 residues.